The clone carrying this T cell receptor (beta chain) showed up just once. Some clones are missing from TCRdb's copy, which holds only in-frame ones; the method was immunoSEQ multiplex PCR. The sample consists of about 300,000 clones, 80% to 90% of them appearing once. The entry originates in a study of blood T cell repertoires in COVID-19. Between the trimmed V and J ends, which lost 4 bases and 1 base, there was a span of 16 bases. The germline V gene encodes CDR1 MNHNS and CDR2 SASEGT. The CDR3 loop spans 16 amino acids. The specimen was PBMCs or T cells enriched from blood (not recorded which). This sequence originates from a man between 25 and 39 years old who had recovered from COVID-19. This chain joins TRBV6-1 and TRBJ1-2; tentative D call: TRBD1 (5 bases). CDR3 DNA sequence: TGTGCCAGCAGTGCGAGGGCGATGGGGGGTAACTATGGCTACACCTTC. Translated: CASSARAMGGNYGYTF.